The 11 T cell receptor beta chains reported below all come from one sample, sequenced in a study of cytomegalovirus exposure and HLA in healthy donors. Vbeta (60) and Jbeta (13) primers were used in the PCR. Some clones are missing from TCRdb's copy, which holds only in-frame ones; the method was immunoSEQ multiplex PCR. This sample has 130,000 or so clones; roughly 70% occur once, and the top ten carry 6.6%. The sequenced sample consisted of PBMCs. The receptor source for this set is a middle-aged man in good health and CMV-seropositive.

The chain joins TRBV7-8 to TRBJ1-1, with D tentatively TRBD1 (5 bases). The germline CDR1 and CDR2 sequences are SGHVS and FQNEAQ. V lost 5 bases, J lost 1 base, and 17 bases lay in between. This CDR3 contains 16 residues. The CDR3 region has the DNA TGTGCCAGCAGCCAAGGGGCCGGCGGCCAGAACACTGAAGCTTTCTTT. Translation: CASSQGAGGQNTEAFF.

This clone came up once. The chain has TRBV19 and TRBJ1-4; the D gene is possibly TRBD1 (5 bases). Per the germline V gene, CDR1 is LNHDA and CDR2 is SQIVND (reference sequence). The CDR3 runs 18 residues. V dropped 5 bases and J dropped 0 bases, with 19 bases sitting between them. The CDR3 reads CASSLTGTAFATNEKLFF. The CDR3 DNA sequence: TGTGCCAGTAGTCTTACAGGAACAGCCTTTGCAACTAATGAAAAACTGTTTTTT.

The J gene is TRBJ1-6, the V gene TRBV18, with D perhaps matching TRBD1 (5 bases). CDR1 and CDR2 (germline): KGHSH, LQKENI. The CDR3 runs to 22 residues. V gave up 2 bases and J gave up 10 bases, with 36 bases separating them. The CDR3 protein is CASSPRIIPTHTTDRLESPLHF. CDR3 sequence (DNA): TGTGCCAGCTCACCAAGGATCATCCCGACCCACACCACCGACAGATTAGAATCACCCCTCCACTTT.

This chain's CDR3 is CASSFWPDNNEQFF. CDR3 sequence (DNA): TGTGCCAGCAGCTTTTGGCCAGACAACAATGAGCAGTTCTTC. The chain couples TRBV7-2 to TRBJ2-1, with D unresolved. Trimming cost V 3 bases and J 5 bases, with 11 bases left between them. The CDR3 extends over 14 amino acids. Germline V gene data show CDR1 as SGHTA and CDR2 as FQGNSA.

This clone was observed once. The J gene is TRBJ2-7, the V gene TRBV5-1, with 11 bases aligning to TRBD2. The CDR3 sequence is 18 residues long. V shed 0 bases, J shed 0 bases, and the junction held 8 bases outside the gene matches. CDR1 is SGHRS, CDR2 YFSETQ, per germline. CDR3 bases: TGCGCCAGCAGCTTGGCGATAGCGGGAGGGTCCCACTCCTACGAGCAGTACTTC. Translation gives CASSLAIAGGSHSYEQYF.

This clone was counted between two and nine times. The V and J genes are TRBV2 and TRBJ2-1, with D perhaps TRBD1 (5 bases). Germline-derived CDR1 and CDR2 are SNHLY and FYNNEI. The CDR3 length is 13 residues. Trimming removed 4 bases from V and 6 bases from J, with 10 bases in between. This chain's CDR3 is CASSVQGFNEQFF. The CDR3 coding sequence is TGTGCCAGCAGTGTTCAGGGATTCAATGAGCAGTTCTTC.

The V gene is TRBV2, the J gene TRBJ2-2, with 13 bases matching TRBD2. The junction had 5 bases not matched to a gene; V was cut back by 8 bases and J by 5 bases. The CDR3 consists of 15 residues. CDR1 and CDR2 from the germline V gene are SNHLY and FYNNEI. The CDR3 sequence: CASLKTSGRTGELFF. CDR3 DNA: TGTGCCAGCTTGAAGACTAGCGGGAGGACCGGGGAGCTGTTTTTT. Filled out from reference TRBV2 and TRBJ2-2, the complete variable domain reads EPEVTQTPSHQVTQMGQEVILRCVPISNHLYFYWYRQILGQKVEFLVSFYNNEISEKSEIFDDQFSVERPDGSNFTLKIRSTKLEDSAMYFCASLKTSGRTGELFFGEGSRLTVL.

This chain joins TRBV28 and TRBJ2-2, with TRBD2 identical over 7 bases. Germline CDR1 is MDHEN and CDR2 is SYDVKM. V dropped 10 bases and J dropped 0; count of bases not matched to a gene: 8. The CDR3 length is 15 residues. The DNA for the CDR3 is TGTGCCACCCAGGGACTACCCACGAACACCGGGGAGCTGTTTTTT. Encoded protein: CATQGLPTNTGELFF.

V gene TRBV18 combines with J gene TRBJ1-1; no reliable D call. The CDR3 covers 13 residues. The V end lost 2 bases, the J end lost 0 bases, and 4 bases lay between the germline ends. Germline CDR1 KGHSH, CDR2 LQKENI. The CDR3 region has the DNA TGTGCCAGCTCACCAGTAATGAACACTGAAGCTTTCTTT. It specifies CASSPVMNTEAFF. Based on the CDR3 plus reference TRBV18 and TRBJ1-1, the full variable domain is NAGVMQNPRHLVRRRGQEARLRCSPMKGHSHVYWYRQLPEEGLKFMVYLQKENIIDESGMPKERFSAEFPKEGPSILRIQQVVRGDSAAYFCASSPVMNTEAFFGQGTRLTVV.

V gene TRBV21-1 combines with J gene TRBJ1-6; TRBD1 is the table's D call and was not checked against the DNA. TRBV21-1 is annotated as a pseudogene. The CDR3 spans 16 residues. CDR3 residues: CASSKEMRQGLRPLHF. Here the CDR3 DNA reads TGTGCCAGCAGCAAAGAAATGCGCCAGGGGCTACGACCCCTCCACTTT.

J is TRBJ2-7 and V is TRBV5-4; TRBD2 matches at 10 bases. This CDR3 is 15 amino acids long. Germline assignment: CDR1 SGHNT and CDR2 YYREEE (reference sequence). Trimming took 4 bases from V and 1 from J; bases not matched to a gene: 5. The CDR3 sequence is CASSRTSGPSYEQYF. The CDR3 nucleotides read TGTGCCAGCAGCAGGACTAGCGGCCCGTCCTACGAGCAGTACTTC.